Each of the 19 T cell receptor beta chains below was sequenced from the same sample in a study of blood T cell repertoires in COVID-19. Sequencing used immunoSEQ multiplex PCR; TCRdb keeps in-frame clones, though not all of them. The table records some 200,000 clones, about three quarters of them present only once. Sequenced: peripheral blood. The origin of the receptors is a woman in her seventies with acute or convalescent COVID-19.

The chain is built from TRBV2 and TRBJ1-1; 8 bases agree with TRBD1. J was trimmed by 4 bases and V by 9 bases; bases with no gene match: 7. From germline, CDR1 is SNHLY and CDR2 FYNNEI. The CDR3 consists of 13 residues. Here the CDR3 DNA reads TGTGCCAGGGAACCAGGGGGCCGCACTGAAGCTTTCTTT. It is translated as CAREPGGRTEAFF. The complete variable domain, with remaining parts taken from reference TRBV2 and TRBJ1-1, reads EPEVTQTPSHQVTQMGQEVILRCVPISNHLYFYWYRQILGQKVEFLVSFYNNEISEKSEIFDDQFSVERPDGSNFTLKIRSTKLEDSAMYFCAREPGGRTEAFFGQGTRLTVV.

About this clone itself: The junction does not match germline at one end; this may be a read error. The rearrangement joins TRBV10-2 to TRBJ2-1; 7 bases line up with TRBD1. This CDR3 comprises 14 residues. Germline values: CDR1 WSHSY, CDR2 SAAADI. CDR3 region: CASIEAGGENEQFF. The CDR3 DNA reads TGCGCCAGCATTGAGGCAGGGGGAGAGAATGAGCAGTTCTTC.

The genes are TRBV7-2 and TRBJ2-5; 8 nucleotides line up with TRBD1. Per germline, CDR1 SGHTA and CDR2 FQGNSA. CDR3 length: 14 residues. V shed 2 bases and J 5 bases; nucleotides not matched to a gene: 4. For the CDR3, the DNA is TGTGCCAGCAGCTTAAACAGGGGGTCGGAGACCCAGTACTTC. Translating it yields CASSLNRGSETQYF. The full variable domain, its missing parts supplied by reference TRBV7-2 and TRBJ2-5, is GAGVSQSPSNKVTEKGKDVELRCDPISGHTALYWYRQSLGQGLEFLIYFQGNSAPDKSGLPSDRFSAERTGGSVSTLTIQRTQQEDSAVYLCASSLNRGSETQYFGPGTRLLVL.

The rearrangement uses TRBV27 and TRBJ1-6, with 7 bases matching TRBD1. Germline-derived CDR1 and CDR2 are MNHEY and SMNVEV (reference sequence). Unmatched junction bases numbered 7, after V lost 5 bases and J lost 0 bases. The CDR3 is made up of 17 amino acids. The CDR3 loop reads CASSPGQFSSYNSPLHF. As DNA, the CDR3 is TGTGCCAGCAGTCCGGGACAGTTTAGCTCCTATAATTCACCCCTCCACTTT.

The genes are TRBV28 and TRBJ2-1; D remains ambiguous. This CDR3 spans 12 amino acids. Germline V gives CDR1 MDHEN, CDR2 SYDVKM. V dropped 5 bases and J dropped 3 bases, with 5 bases sitting between them. The CDR3 sequence is CASSPHYNEQFF. DNA for the CDR3: TGTGCCAGCAGTCCCCACTACAATGAGCAGTTCTTC.

The chain combines TRBV19 with TRBJ2-5, with D unclear. V lost 3 bases, J lost 1 base, and 12 bases lay in between. Per germline, CDR1 LNHDA and CDR2 SQIVND (reference sequence). This CDR3 contains 15 residues. CDR3 loop: CASSISRSGQETQYF. The CDR3, as DNA: TGTGCCAGTAGTATTTCTCGGAGTGGCCAAGAGACCCAGTACTTC.

The rearrangement uses TRBV2 and TRBJ1-5; tentatively, D is TRBD1 (5 bases). V lost 6 bases to trimming and J lost 2 bases, with 14 bases between them. Germline V lookup: CDR1 SNHLY, CDR2 FYNNEI. CDR3 length equals 15 residues. The CDR3 here is CASRLDNVGNQPQHF. As DNA, the CDR3 is TGTGCCAGCAGGCTGGACAATGTAGGCAATCAGCCCCAGCATTTT.

The chain couples TRBV5-4 to TRBJ2-2; 16 bases match TRBD2. The CDR3 spans 18 residues. V lost 4 bases and J lost 7; bases outside the gene matches: 10. Germline V gives CDR1 SGHNT, CDR2 YYREEE (reference sequence). In DNA, the CDR3 is TGTGCCAGCAGCCCGGGACTAGCGGGAGGGCCCGGTGGCGGGGAGCTGTTTTTT. The encoded protein is CASSPGLAGGPGGGELFF.

The chain carries TRBV18 and TRBJ2-3; 13 bases line up with TRBD2. V lost 4 bases to trimming and J lost 5 bases; unmatched junction nucleotides: 6. This CDR3 is built from 16 residues. Germline CDR1 reads KGHSH; CDR2 reads LQKENI. This CDR3 is CASSRGLAGSGDTQYF. The CDR3 bases are TGTGCCAGCTCACGGGGACTAGCGGGATCAGGAGATACGCAGTATTTT. The whole variable domain, remainder taken from reference TRBV18 and TRBJ2-3, is NAGVMQNPRHLVRRRGQEARLRCSPMKGHSHVYWYRQLPEEGLKFMVYLQKENIIDESGMPKERFSAEFPKEGPSILRIQQVVRGDSAAYFCASSRGLAGSGDTQYFGPGTRLTVL.

This clone is a singleton in its sample. This sequence joins TRBV28 and TRBJ2-2; TRBD2 is a possible D gene (5 bases). Trimming stripped 2 bases from V and 4 bases from J, with 8 bases between. Germline loops: CDR1 MDHEN, CDR2 SYDVKM. CDR3 length equals 14 residues. CDR3 protein: CASSLRRLTGELFF. The CDR3 DNA follows: TGTGCCAGCAGTTTAAGGAGGCTCACCGGGGAGCTGTTTTTT.

The chain employs TRBV2 and TRBJ2-2; 7 bases are a match to TRBD2. Germline lookup yields CDR1 SNHLY and CDR2 FYNNEI. The CDR3 runs to 15 residues. With 1 base clipped from V and 4 bases from J, the junction kept 3 bases outside the gene matches. In DNA, the CDR3 is TGTGCCAGCAGTGAAGGGGCGGGAGCCACCGGGGAGCTGTTTTTT. Translating gives CASSEGAGATGELFF.

This clone came up once. The chain couples TRBV7-2 to TRBJ2-5; 11 positions match TRBD1. CDR3 size: 14 residues. V dropped 5 bases and J dropped 5; count of bases not matched to a gene: 4. CDR1 and CDR2 from the germline V gene are SGHTA and FQGNSA. CDR3 DNA sequence: TGTGCCAGCAGCCACCGGGACAGGGGGGAGACCCAGTACTTC. It codes for CASSHRDRGETQYF.

The sample holds a few counts of this clone. V gene TRBV30 combines with J gene TRBJ1-1, with TRBD1 identical over 9 bases. The CDR3 length is 18 residues. The V segment lost 1 base and the J segment 1 base; nucleotides outside the gene matches: 13. The germline V gene encodes CDR1 GTSNPN and CDR2 SVGIG (reference sequence). CDR3 nucleotide sequence: TGTGCCTGGAGTGAAATCAGACCGGGACAGGGTGCGAACACTGAAGCTTTCTTT. This sequence encodes CAWSEIRPGQGANTEAFF.

V usage is TRBV28 and J usage is TRBJ1-2, with D tentatively TRBD1 (5 bases). V was clipped by 3 bases and J by 12 bases, with 11 bases between them. CDR1 and CDR2 (germline): MDHEN, SYDVKM. This CDR3 region has 11 residues. The CDR3 sequence is CASSLRQGHTF. For the CDR3, the DNA is TGTGCCAGCAGTTTGAGGCAGGGTCACACCTTC.

The chain joins TRBV5-6 to TRBJ1-2; TRBD1 matches 10 bases. V lost 4 bases, J lost 4 bases, and 7 bases stayed unmatched. This CDR3 has 15 residues. Germline assignment: CDR1 SGHDT and CDR2 YYEEEE. CDR3 region: CASSPDRGLSYGYTF. CDR3 nucleotides: TGTGCCAGCAGCCCTGACAGGGGGCTGAGCTATGGCTACACCTTC.

The V gene is TRBV2, the J gene TRBJ2-5, with 8 bases fitting TRBD2. Germline-derived CDR1 and CDR2 are SNHLY and FYNNEI. The CDR3 is made up of 15 amino acids. Germline trimming cut 8 bases from V and 2 bases from J; bases unmatched to any gene: 10. Written as DNA, the CDR3 is TGTGCCAGCTCCCCCTGGGTAGCGGGACAAGAGACCCAGTACTTC. As protein: CASSPWVAGQETQYF.

This clone was detected a few times. V gene TRBV19 combines with J gene TRBJ2-7, with TRBD2 identical over 7 bases. Germline loops: CDR1 LNHDA, CDR2 SQIVND (reference sequence). The CDR3 is made up of 16 amino acids. V dropped 3 bases and J dropped 0; count of bases not matched to a gene: 8. This CDR3 reads CASSIGGVYNSYEQYF. CDR3 nucleotides: TGTGCCAGTAGTATTGGGGGGGTCTACAACTCCTACGAGCAGTACTTC.

This chain uses TRBV24-1 with TRBJ1-2; D is undetermined. Germline lookup yields CDR1 KGHDR and CDR2 SFDVKD. V shed 2 bases and J shed 1 base, with 10 bases lying between them. The CDR3 runs to 15 residues. The CDR3 DNA reads as TGTGCCACCAGTGATTCCCGTCAGAATAACTATGGCTACACCTTC. Translated: CATSDSRQNNYGYTF.

V is TRBV4-1 and J is TRBJ2-2; TRBD2 might be the D (6 bases). Trimming cost V 4 bases and J 5 bases, with 8 bases left between them. CDR1 is MGHRA and CDR2 is YSYEKL in the germline V gene. The CDR3 runs 13 residues. CDR3: CASSRAGTGELFF. In DNA form, the CDR3 reads TGCGCCAGCAGCCGGGCGGGAACCGGGGAGCTGTTTTTT.